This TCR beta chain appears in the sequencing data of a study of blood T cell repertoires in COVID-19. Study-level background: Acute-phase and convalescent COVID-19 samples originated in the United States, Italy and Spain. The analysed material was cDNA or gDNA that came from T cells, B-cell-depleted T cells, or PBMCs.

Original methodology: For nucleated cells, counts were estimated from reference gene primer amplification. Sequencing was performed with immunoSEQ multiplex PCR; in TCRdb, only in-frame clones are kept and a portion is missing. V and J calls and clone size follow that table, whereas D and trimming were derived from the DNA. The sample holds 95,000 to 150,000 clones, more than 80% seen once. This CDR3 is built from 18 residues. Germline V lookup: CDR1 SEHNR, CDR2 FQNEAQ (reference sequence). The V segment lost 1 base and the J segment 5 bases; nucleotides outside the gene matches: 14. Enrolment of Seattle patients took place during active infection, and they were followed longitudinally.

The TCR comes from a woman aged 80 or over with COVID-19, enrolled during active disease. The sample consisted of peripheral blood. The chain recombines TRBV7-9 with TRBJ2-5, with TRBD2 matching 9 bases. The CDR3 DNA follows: TGTGCCAGCAGCTTAGGAGGGGCGGGAGGGCCCCGGACGGAGACCCAGTACTTC. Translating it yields CASSLGGAGGPRTETQYF. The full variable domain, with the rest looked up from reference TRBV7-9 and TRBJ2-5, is DTGVSQNPRHKITKRGQNVTFRCDPISEHNRLYWYRQTLGQGPEFLTYFQNEAQLEKSRLLSDRFSAERPKGSFSTLEIQRTEQGDSAMYLCASSLGGAGGPRTETQYFGPGTRLLVL.